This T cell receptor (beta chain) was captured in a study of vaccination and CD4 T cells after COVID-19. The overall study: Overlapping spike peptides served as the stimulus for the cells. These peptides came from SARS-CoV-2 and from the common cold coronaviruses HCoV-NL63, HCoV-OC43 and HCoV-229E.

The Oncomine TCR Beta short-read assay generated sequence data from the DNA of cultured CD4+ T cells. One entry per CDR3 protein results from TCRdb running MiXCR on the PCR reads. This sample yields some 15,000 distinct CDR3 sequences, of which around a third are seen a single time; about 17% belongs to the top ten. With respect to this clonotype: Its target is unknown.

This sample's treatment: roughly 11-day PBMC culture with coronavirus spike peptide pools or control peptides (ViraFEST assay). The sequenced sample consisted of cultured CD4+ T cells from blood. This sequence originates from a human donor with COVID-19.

As DNA, the CDR3 is TGTGCCAGCAGCTCTACGGACTACGAGCAGTACTTC. It specifies CASSSTDYEQYF. The J gene is TRBJ2-7, the V gene TRBV5-6, with no clear D. CDR3 length: 12 residues. Germline loops: CDR1 SGHDT, CDR2 YYEEEE. Trimming cost V 3 bases and J 3 bases, with 7 bases left between them.